The clone carrying this T cell receptor (beta chain) came up many times. The antigen remains unidentified. The sample comes from a study of T-cell memory formation after mild COVID-19. Study summary: Largely donor-specific sequence clusters came from a couple of donors. Study-level results: CD8+ contracting clones occupied EMRA, while CD4+ ones occupied mainly CM and EM. Some clones that responded were present in memory (sampled pre-infection), which suggests cross-reactive memory joined.

Germline V CDR1 and CDR2: MNHEY, SMNVEV (reference sequence). With V trimmed by 8 bases and J by 6 bases, 2 bases remained unmatched. The CDR3 runs to 12 residues. A 5'RACE reaction primed in the constant segment made cDNA libraries of TCR alpha and TCR beta, and these carried sample barcodes and UMIs. TCRdb recomputed calls from the 5' RACE reads with MiXCR, one row per CDR3 protein. Of 200,000 to 250,000 distinct CDR3 sequences listed, roughly a tenth are singletons. The source is a man aged 18 to 29 who had mild COVID-19 (a few samples of this study predate the infection). Cell type and time point are not known. The V and J genes are TRBV27 and TRBJ2-1; 9 nucleotides match TRBD1. Sequenced: PBMCs or a T cell subset sorted from them (not recorded which). CDR3 DNA: TGTGCCAGCGGACAGGGGAGCAATGAGCAGTTCTTC. Protein: CASGQGSNEQFF.